This T cell receptor beta chain was observed in a study of blood T cell repertoires in COVID-19. Overall study context: Specimens from acute and convalescent COVID-19 originated in the United States, Italy and Spain. PBMCs, B-cell-depleted T cells, or T cells provided the cDNA or gDNA that made up the material.

In the source study's methods: Using reference gene primer amplification, nucleated cell counts were estimated. Clones were read by immunoSEQ multiplex PCR, and TCRdb kept only the in-frame ones, dropping some. V and J calls and clone size follow that table, whereas D and trimming were derived from the DNA. The table lists about 190,000 clones, approximately 86% of them singletons. The TCR sequence derives from a woman older than 75 with active or convalescent COVID-19. The specimen sequenced was peripheral blood.

CDR3 nucleotide sequence: TGTGCCAGCAGTCCCTATCGGGACTTCCCATTCGGCACAGATACGCAGTATTTT. It translates to CASSPYRDFPFGTDTQYF. The genes are TRBV28 and TRBJ2-3; D is possibly TRBD2 (6 bases). Trimming shortened V by 5 bases and J by 1 base, and 22 bases separated the two germline ends. This CDR3 has 18 amino acids. Germline V CDR1 and CDR2: MDHEN, SYDVKM.